A selection of T cell receptor beta chains follows, all from one sample in a study of blood T cell repertoires in COVID-19. The protocol was immunoSEQ multiplex PCR, while the TCRdb copy is restricted to in-frame clones and leaves out a portion. In the table there are some 250,000 clones, 88% of which are singletons. Sequences were obtained from peripheral blood. The receptor source for this set is a woman aged 40 to 50 who had recovered from COVID-19. Each CDR3 is given with its conserved first and last residue. The D gene is left open where the match is weak. Some rows mark clone size as missing; the rest say once, few, many or name a class of expanded clone.

j_call: TRBJ1-1
clone_size: NA
v_call: TRBV6-2/TRBV6-3
d_call: TRBD1
cdr3_aa: CASTPPGQGQAFF
cdr3_nt: TGTGCCAGCACCCCCCCGGGACAGGGTCAAGCTTTCTTT

j_call: TRBJ1-5
clone_size: NA
v_call: TRBV19
d_call: TRBD1
cdr3_aa: CASSPGTGANNQPQHF
cdr3_nt: TGTGCCAGTAGTCCCGGGACAGGGGCGAACAATCAGCCCCAGCATTTT

j_call: TRBJ2-1
clone_size: NA
v_call: TRBV13
d_call: TRBD2
cdr3_aa: CASSIAGPGGTEQFF
cdr3_nt: TGTGCCAGCAGCATAGCCGGGCCGGGGGGGACTGAGCAGTTCTTC

j_call: TRBJ1-1
clone_size: NA
v_call: TRBV7-9
d_call: NA
cdr3_aa: CASSRTGVNTEAFF
cdr3_nt: TGTGCCAGCAGCCGCACGGGGGTGAACACTGAAGCTTTCTTT

j_call: TRBJ2-5
clone_size: NA
v_call: TRBV21-1
d_call: NA
cdr3_aa: CASLKGARRETQYF
cdr3_nt: TGTGCCAGCTTGAAGGGGGCGCGAAGGGAGACCCAGTACTTC

j_call: TRBJ2-7
clone_size: NA
v_call: TRBV6-6
d_call: NA
cdr3_aa: CASTPRQGYEQYF
cdr3_nt: TGTGCCAGCACCCCGCGGCAGGGCTACGAGCAGTACTTC

j_call: TRBJ2-5
clone_size: once
v_call: TRBV19
d_call: NA
cdr3_aa: CASSIGGTVYQETQYF
cdr3_nt: TGTGCCAGTAGTATCGGCGGGACTGTGTACCAAGAGACCCAGTACTTC

j_call: TRBJ2-5
clone_size: NA
v_call: TRBV5-1
d_call: TRBD1
cdr3_aa: CASSLGQGWDTQYF
cdr3_nt: TGCGCCAGCAGCTTGGGACAGGGTTGGGACACCCAGTACTTC

j_call: TRBJ1-4
clone_size: NA
v_call: TRBV30
d_call: TRBD1
cdr3_aa: CAWSVQGANEKLFF
cdr3_nt: TGTGCCTGGAGTGTGCAGGGGGCTAATGAAAAACTGTTTTTT

j_call: TRBJ1-1
clone_size: NA
v_call: TRBV11-2
d_call: TRBD1
cdr3_aa: CASSPIRGRDRLEAFF
cdr3_nt: TGTGCCAGCAGCCCGATTCGTGGCAGGGACAGACTTGAAGCTTTCTTT

j_call: TRBJ2-1
clone_size: NA
v_call: TRBV19
d_call: NA
cdr3_aa: CASSIGGDDYNEQFF
cdr3_nt: TGTGCCAGTAGTATAGGCGGGGACGACTACAATGAGCAGTTCTTC

j_call: TRBJ1-1
clone_size: few
v_call: TRBV7-9
d_call: NA
cdr3_aa: CASSPGGLEAFF
cdr3_nt: TGTGCCAGCAGCCCCGGCGGGCTTGAAGCTTTCTTT

j_call: TRBJ2-1
clone_size: once
v_call: TRBV15
d_call: TRBD2
cdr3_aa: CATSQRGPRDEQFF
cdr3_nt: TGTGCCACCAGCCAGCGGGGGCCTAGGGATGAGCAGTTCTTC

j_call: TRBJ2-7
clone_size: NA
v_call: TRBV4-1
d_call: TRBD2
cdr3_aa: CASSHPGLADYEQYF
cdr3_nt: TGCGCCAGCAGCCACCCCGGACTAGCGGACTACGAGCAGTACTTC

j_call: TRBJ1-3
clone_size: NA
v_call: TRBV6-5
d_call: NA
cdr3_aa: CASRSTGSSGNTIYF
cdr3_nt: TGTGCCAGCAGGTCGACAGGCTCCTCTGGAAACACCATATATTTT

j_call: TRBJ2-3
clone_size: NA
v_call: TRBV6-5
d_call: TRBD1
cdr3_aa: CASSRTGLVDTQYF
cdr3_nt: TGTGCCAGCAGCCGGACAGGCCTGGTAGATACGCAGTATTTT

j_call: TRBJ2-2
clone_size: NA
v_call: TRBV27
d_call: NA
cdr3_aa: CASSLFVPEGVGELFF
cdr3_nt: TGTGCCAGCAGTTTATTCGTCCCAGAGGGGGTCGGGGAGCTGTTTTTT

j_call: TRBJ2-5
clone_size: NA
v_call: TRBV7-8
d_call: TRBD1
cdr3_aa: CASSSVGQGVQETQYF
cdr3_nt: TGTGCCAGCAGCTCCGTGGGACAGGGAGTCCAAGAGACCCAGTACTTC

j_call: TRBJ2-1
clone_size: once
v_call: TRBV19
d_call: TRBD1
cdr3_aa: CASSTGGTGVTDEQFF
cdr3_nt: TGTGCCAGTAGTACCGGGGGGACAGGGGTAACGGATGAGCAGTTCTTC

j_call: TRBJ2-1
clone_size: NA
v_call: TRBV9
d_call: TRBD2
cdr3_aa: CASSGFGLAGGEGSSYNEQFF
cdr3_nt: TGTGCCAGCAGCGGATTTGGGCTAGCGGGAGGGGAGGGGAGCTCCTACAATGAGCAGTTCTTC

j_call: TRBJ1-1
clone_size: NA
v_call: TRBV5-1
d_call: NA
cdr3_aa: CASSFGWSDTEAFF
cdr3_nt: TGCGCCAGCAGCTTCGGGTGGTCGGACACTGAAGCTTTCTTT

j_call: TRBJ2-3
clone_size: NA
v_call: TRBV28
d_call: NA
cdr3_aa: CASRAPGSTDTQYF
cdr3_nt: TGTGCCAGCAGGGCCCCGGGAAGCACAGATACGCAGTATTTT

j_call: TRBJ2-1
clone_size: NA
v_call: TRBV4-2
d_call: TRBD1
cdr3_aa: CASSQALDRAEQFF
cdr3_nt: TGTGCCAGCAGCCAAGCGCTAGACAGGGCAGAGCAGTTCTTC

j_call: TRBJ2-1
clone_size: NA
v_call: TRBV24-1
d_call: TRBD2
cdr3_aa: CATSDFSASGRRNEQFF
cdr3_nt: TGTGCCACCAGTGATTTCTCGGCTAGCGGGAGGAGGAATGAGCAGTTCTTC

j_call: TRBJ2-3
clone_size: NA
v_call: TRBV25-1
d_call: NA
cdr3_aa: CASSEYGGTTDTQYF
cdr3_nt: TGTGCCAGCAGTGAATATGGGGGGACCACAGATACGCAGTATTTT

j_call: TRBJ1-1
clone_size: NA
v_call: TRBV19
d_call: NA
cdr3_aa: CASSATSGGTEAFF
cdr3_nt: TGTGCCAGTAGTGCGACTTCGGGGGGGACTGAAGCTTTCTTT

j_call: TRBJ1-1
clone_size: NA
v_call: TRBV18
d_call: NA
cdr3_aa: CASSPAGENTEAFF
cdr3_nt: TGTGCCAGCTCACCTGCAGGGGAGAACACTGAAGCTTTCTTT

j_call: TRBJ2-2
clone_size: NA
v_call: TRBV27
d_call: NA
cdr3_aa: CASSFWPPTGELFF
cdr3_nt: TGTGCCAGCAGTTTCTGGCCCCCGACCGGGGAGCTGTTTTTT

j_call: TRBJ2-2
clone_size: NA
v_call: TRBV4-3
d_call: NA
cdr3_aa: CASSQGQANTGELFF
cdr3_nt: TGCGCCAGCAGCCAAGGGCAGGCGAACACCGGGGAGCTGTTTTTT

j_call: TRBJ2-2
clone_size: NA
v_call: TRBV19
d_call: TRBD2
cdr3_aa: CASSRGGGGSTGELFF
cdr3_nt: TGTGCCAGTAGTAGGGGCGGGGGAGGTTCCACCGGGGAGCTGTTTTTT

j_call: TRBJ2-2
clone_size: NA
v_call: TRBV6-5
d_call: TRBD2
cdr3_aa: CASSYGLAGTGELFF
cdr3_nt: TGTGCCAGCAGTTACGGACTAGCTGGCACCGGGGAGCTGTTTTTT

j_call: TRBJ2-1
clone_size: few
v_call: TRBV24-1
d_call: TRBD1
cdr3_aa: CATQPGTDPSISYNEQFF
cdr3_nt: TGTGCCACTCAACCCGGGACAGACCCTTCCATCTCCTACAATGAGCAGTTCTTC

j_call: TRBJ2-3
clone_size: NA
v_call: TRBV4-3
d_call: NA
cdr3_aa: CASSQDSGVATGTQYF
cdr3_nt: TGCGCCAGCAGCCAAGATTCGGGGGTGGCAACAGGTACGCAGTATTTT

j_call: TRBJ1-6
clone_size: NA
v_call: TRBV7-9
d_call: NA
cdr3_aa: CASSLEGGRGSGSPLHF
cdr3_nt: TGTGCCAGCAGCTTAGAAGGGGGTAGAGGCTCCGGTTCACCCCTCCACTTT

j_call: TRBJ1-2
clone_size: NA
v_call: TRBV7-2
d_call: NA
cdr3_aa: CASSPRAGGYGYTF
cdr3_nt: TGTGCCAGCAGCCCCCGGGCAGGCGGGTATGGCTACACCTTC

j_call: TRBJ2-7
clone_size: NA
v_call: TRBV21-1
d_call: NA
cdr3_aa: CARARGSERVRINVSYEQYF
cdr3_nt: TGTGCCAGGGCCCGCGGCTCAGAGAGGGTCAGGATCAATGTCTCCTACGAGCAGTACTTC

j_call: TRBJ2-3
clone_size: NA
v_call: TRBV9
d_call: TRBD2
cdr3_aa: CASSGVGSGSRVDTQYF
cdr3_nt: TGTGCCAGCAGCGGTGTGGGTAGCGGGAGCCGGGTAGATACGCAGTATTTT

j_call: TRBJ2-1
clone_size: NA
v_call: TRBV7-2
d_call: TRBD1
cdr3_aa: CASSPRDRGNEQFF
cdr3_nt: TGTGCCAGCAGCCCCAGGGACAGGGGCAATGAGCAGTTCTTC

j_call: TRBJ2-1
clone_size: NA
v_call: TRBV19
d_call: TRBD2
cdr3_aa: CASSTTSGSLVNEQFF
cdr3_nt: TGTGCCAGTAGTACAACTAGCGGGAGCCTCGTCAATGAGCAGTTCTTC

j_call: TRBJ2-3
clone_size: once
v_call: TRBV6-4
d_call: TRBD1
cdr3_aa: CASSWGQGTDTQYF
cdr3_nt: TGTGCCAGCTCCTGGGGACAGGGGACAGATACGCAGTATTTT

j_call: TRBJ2-3
clone_size: NA
v_call: TRBV30
d_call: TRBD2
cdr3_aa: CAWRAGGADTQYF
cdr3_nt: TGTGCCTGGAGAGCGGGGGGGGCAGATACGCAGTATTTT

j_call: TRBJ2-7
clone_size: NA
v_call: TRBV4-2
d_call: TRBD2
cdr3_aa: CASSQVGARTSDHYEQYF
cdr3_nt: TGTGCCAGCAGCCAAGTGGGGGCCCGGACTAGCGACCACTACGAGCAGTACTTC

j_call: TRBJ1-1
clone_size: NA
v_call: TRBV7-2
d_call: NA
cdr3_aa: CASSLAHWRTEAFF
cdr3_nt: TGTGCCAGCAGCTTAGCTCATTGGCGGACTGAAGCTTTCTTT

j_call: TRBJ2-7
clone_size: once
v_call: TRBV23-1
d_call: TRBD1
cdr3_aa: CASTDRGPGVEQYF
cdr3_nt: TGCGCCAGCACTGACAGGGGGCCGGGGGTCGAGCAGTACTTC

j_call: TRBJ1-5
clone_size: NA
v_call: TRBV10-3
d_call: TRBD1
cdr3_aa: CAIRTGEGSSQPQHF
cdr3_nt: TGTGCCATCAGGACAGGGGAGGGCTCAAGTCAGCCCCAGCATTTT

j_call: TRBJ2-2
clone_size: NA
v_call: TRBV27
d_call: TRBD1
cdr3_aa: CASQPRDRPTGELFF
cdr3_nt: TGTGCCAGCCAGCCCCGGGACAGGCCCACCGGGGAGCTGTTTTTT

j_call: TRBJ2-1
clone_size: NA
v_call: TRBV7-2
d_call: TRBD2
cdr3_aa: CASSLVLAGYSYNEQFF
cdr3_nt: TGTGCCAGCAGCTTAGTCCTAGCGGGTTACTCCTACAATGAGCAGTTCTTC

j_call: TRBJ1-2
clone_size: NA
v_call: TRBV6-4
d_call: NA
cdr3_aa: CASRPQVGTNYGYTF
cdr3_nt: TGTGCCAGCAGACCCCAGGTCGGGACTAACTATGGCTACACCTTC

j_call: TRBJ1-5
clone_size: NA
v_call: TRBV10-3
d_call: NA
cdr3_aa: CAISETWGGGSNQPQHF
cdr3_nt: TGTGCCATCAGTGAGACATGGGGGGGTGGAAGCAATCAGCCCCAGCATTTT

j_call: TRBJ2-7
clone_size: NA
v_call: TRBV10-3
d_call: TRBD2
cdr3_aa: CAISGGFERGRDEQYF
cdr3_nt: TGTGCCATCAGTGGAGGTTTTGAGCGGGGGCGGGACGAGCAGTACTTC

j_call: TRBJ1-5
clone_size: NA
v_call: TRBV11-3
d_call: NA
cdr3_aa: CASSLLGSGQPQHF
cdr3_nt: TGTGCCAGCAGCTTACTCGGCAGCGGTCAGCCCCAGCATTTT

j_call: TRBJ1-2
clone_size: once
v_call: TRBV19
d_call: TRBD1
cdr3_aa: CATTRTGYGYTF
cdr3_nt: TGTGCCACCACCAGGACAGGCTATGGCTACACCTTC

j_call: TRBJ2-7
clone_size: NA
v_call: TRBV7-2
d_call: NA
cdr3_aa: CASSLSFGTAGEQYF
cdr3_nt: TGTGCCAGCAGCTTAAGTTTCGGGACAGCGGGCGAGCAGTACTTC

j_call: TRBJ2-2
clone_size: NA
v_call: TRBV15
d_call: TRBD2
cdr3_aa: CASLSGRDTGELFF
cdr3_nt: TGTGCCTCACTTAGCGGGAGGGACACCGGGGAGCTGTTTTTT

j_call: TRBJ1-2
clone_size: NA
v_call: TRBV28
d_call: NA
cdr3_aa: CASSFPPGVGPYGYTF
cdr3_nt: TGTGCCAGCAGTTTCCCACCGGGGGTAGGTCCTTATGGCTACACCTTC

j_call: TRBJ1-6
clone_size: NA
v_call: TRBV10-1
d_call: NA
cdr3_aa: CASNVGDSPLHF
cdr3_nt: TGCGCCAGCAATGTTGGAGACTCACCCCTCCACTTT